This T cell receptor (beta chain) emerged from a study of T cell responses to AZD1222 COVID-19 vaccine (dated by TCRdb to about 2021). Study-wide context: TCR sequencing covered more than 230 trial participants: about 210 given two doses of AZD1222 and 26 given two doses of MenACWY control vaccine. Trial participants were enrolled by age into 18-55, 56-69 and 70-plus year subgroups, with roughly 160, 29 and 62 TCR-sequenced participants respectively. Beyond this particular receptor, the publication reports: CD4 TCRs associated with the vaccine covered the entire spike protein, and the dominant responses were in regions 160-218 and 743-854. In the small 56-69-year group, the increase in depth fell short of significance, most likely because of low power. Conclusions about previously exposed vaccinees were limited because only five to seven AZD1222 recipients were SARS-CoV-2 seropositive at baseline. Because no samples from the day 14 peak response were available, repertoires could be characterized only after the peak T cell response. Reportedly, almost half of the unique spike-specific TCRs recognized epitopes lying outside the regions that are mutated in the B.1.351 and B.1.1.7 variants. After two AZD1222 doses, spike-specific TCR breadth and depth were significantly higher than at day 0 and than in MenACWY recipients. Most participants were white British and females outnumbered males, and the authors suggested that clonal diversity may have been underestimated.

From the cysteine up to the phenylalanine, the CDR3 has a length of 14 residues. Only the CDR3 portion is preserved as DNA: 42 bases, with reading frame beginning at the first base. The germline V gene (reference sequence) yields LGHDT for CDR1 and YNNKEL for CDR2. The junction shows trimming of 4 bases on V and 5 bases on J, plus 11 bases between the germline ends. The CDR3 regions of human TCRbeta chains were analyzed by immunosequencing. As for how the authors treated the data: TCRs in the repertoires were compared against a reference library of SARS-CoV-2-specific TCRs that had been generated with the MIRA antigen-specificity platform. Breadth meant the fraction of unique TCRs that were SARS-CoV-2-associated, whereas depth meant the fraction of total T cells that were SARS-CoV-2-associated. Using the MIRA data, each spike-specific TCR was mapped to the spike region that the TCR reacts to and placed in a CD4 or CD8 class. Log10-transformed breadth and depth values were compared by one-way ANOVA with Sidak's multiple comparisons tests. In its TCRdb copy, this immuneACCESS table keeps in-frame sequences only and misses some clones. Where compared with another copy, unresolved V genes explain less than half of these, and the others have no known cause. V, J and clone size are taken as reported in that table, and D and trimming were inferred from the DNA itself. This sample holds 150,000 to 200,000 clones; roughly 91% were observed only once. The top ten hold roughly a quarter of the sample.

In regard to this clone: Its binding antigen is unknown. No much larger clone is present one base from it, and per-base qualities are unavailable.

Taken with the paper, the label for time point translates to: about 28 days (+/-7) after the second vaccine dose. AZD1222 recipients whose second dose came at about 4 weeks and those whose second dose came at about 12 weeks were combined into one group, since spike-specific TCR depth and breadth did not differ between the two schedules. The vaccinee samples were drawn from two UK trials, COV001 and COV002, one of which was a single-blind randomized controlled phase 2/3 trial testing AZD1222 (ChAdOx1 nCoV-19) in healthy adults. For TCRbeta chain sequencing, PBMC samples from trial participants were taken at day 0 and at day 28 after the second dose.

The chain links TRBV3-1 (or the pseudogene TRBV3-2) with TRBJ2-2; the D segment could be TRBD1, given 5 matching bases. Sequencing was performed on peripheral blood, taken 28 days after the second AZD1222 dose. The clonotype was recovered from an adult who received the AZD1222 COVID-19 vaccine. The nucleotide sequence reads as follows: TGTGCCAGCAGCCGGGGCATAGGTACCGGGGAGCTGTTTTTT. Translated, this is CASSRGIGTGELFF.